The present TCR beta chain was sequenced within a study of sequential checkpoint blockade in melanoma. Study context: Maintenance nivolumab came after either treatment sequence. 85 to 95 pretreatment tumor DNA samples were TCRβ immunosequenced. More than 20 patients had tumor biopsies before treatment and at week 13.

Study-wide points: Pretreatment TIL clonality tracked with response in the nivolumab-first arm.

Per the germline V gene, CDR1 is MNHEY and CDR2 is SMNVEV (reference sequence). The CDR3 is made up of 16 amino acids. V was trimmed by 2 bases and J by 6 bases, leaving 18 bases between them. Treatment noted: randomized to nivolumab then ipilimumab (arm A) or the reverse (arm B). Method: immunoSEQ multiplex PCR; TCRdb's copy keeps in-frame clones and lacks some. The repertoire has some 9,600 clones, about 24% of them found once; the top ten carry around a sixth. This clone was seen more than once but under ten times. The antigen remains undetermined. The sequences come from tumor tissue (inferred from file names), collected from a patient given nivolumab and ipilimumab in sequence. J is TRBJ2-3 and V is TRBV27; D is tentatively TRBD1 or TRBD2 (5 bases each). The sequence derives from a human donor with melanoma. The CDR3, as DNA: TGTGCCAGCAGTTTACGGGGTGGGACCCTCCCGGATACGCAGTATTTT. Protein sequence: CASSLRGGTLPDTQYF.